The present entry profiles one T cell receptor (beta chain) with its context. Its antigen is still unknown. Losses at the gene ends were 5 bases for V and 7 bases for J; bases not matched to a gene: 9. The CDR3 sequence is 15 residues long. Germline V gives CDR1 MNHNS, CDR2 SASEGT. The data belong to a study of somatic mutations in cytotoxic T cells in rheumatoid arthritis. About the study: Patient blood, 25 to 35 ml in EDTA, was obtained immediately after diagnosis and prior to the start of any treatment. Study results and limitations: Within 8 of 65 patients, the single biggest CD8+ clone made up more than 20% of CD8+ cells. For rheumatoid arthritis patients, CD8+ clonality increased with age, whereas it did not in healthy controls.

Once isolated by positive magnetic bead selection, the CD4+ and CD8+ cells had their purity checked by flow cytometry. Profiled with immunoSEQ multiplex PCR; TCRdb holds only in-frame clones, not every one. The sample includes approximately 15,000 clones, approximately 84% seen only once; the top ten take around 20%. The specimen sequenced was CD8+ T cells sorted from blood. The TCR sequence derives from an adult with rheumatoid arthritis. This sequence joins TRBV6-1 and TRBJ1-2, with TRBD1 matching over 11 bases. The CDR3 region has the DNA TGTGCCAGCAGTTCCGGACAGGGGGCAATTGGTGGCTACACCTTC. Translation gives CASSSGQGAIGGYTF.